Listed here are 9 T cell receptor beta chains from one sample, sequenced in a study of cytomegalovirus exposure and HLA in healthy donors. PCR employed 60 Vbeta and 13 Jbeta primers. Clones were read by immunoSEQ multiplex PCR, and TCRdb kept only the in-frame ones, dropping some. Of tens of thousands of clones detected, around two thirds appear once; the ten largest clones hold roughly 6.3%. Sequenced: PBMCs. The receptor set was obtained from a man aged 25 to 40 in good health and CMV-seronegative.

The rearrangement links TRBV30 to TRBJ2-1; D not certain. CDR1 and CDR2 (germline): GTSNPN, SVGIG (reference sequence). The CDR3 extends over 14 amino acids. V dropped 4 bases and J dropped 4 bases, with 14 bases sitting between them. CDR3 loop: CAWKISDLYNEQFF. The CDR3 DNA is TGTGCCTGGAAGATAAGCGACCTATACAATGAGCAGTTCTTC.

The chain is built from TRBV4-1 and TRBJ2-1; TRBD1 is a possible D gene (5 bases). Germline CDR1 is MGHRA and CDR2 is YSYEKL. The CDR3 consists of 16 residues. The V end was cut by 1 base, the J end by 3 bases, with 13 bases between. CDR3 nucleotide sequence: TGCGCCAGCAGCCAAGGAGACGGGCAGGGCTACAATGAGCAGTTCTTC. Its protein is CASSQGDGQGYNEQFF.

The chain employs TRBV11-2 and TRBJ2-2; 7 nucleotides match TRBD2. Germline V CDR1 and CDR2: SGHAT, FQNNGV. This CDR3 region has 14 residues. Trimming at V came to 3 bases and at J to 7 bases, leaving 5 bases not matched to a gene. The CDR3 loop reads CASSFRLADGELFF. The CDR3, as DNA: TGTGCCAGCAGCTTTAGGCTAGCGGACGGGGAGCTGTTTTTT.

In its sample, this clone was seen once. V gene TRBV27 combines with J gene TRBJ2-7; D perhaps matches TRBD2 (5 bases). Germline V CDR1 and CDR2: MNHEY, SMNVEV (reference sequence). V gave up 3 bases and J gave up 0 bases, with 9 bases separating them. This CDR3 has 14 amino acids. CDR3 bases: TGTGCCAGCAGTTTTCGGACTCCCTCCTACGAGCAGTACTTC. Amino acids: CASSFRTPSYEQYF.

This chain connects TRBV21-1 to TRBJ2-5; the table's TRBD1 call for D was not verified on the DNA. TRBV21-1 is given as a pseudogene. The CDR3 totals 17 residues. The CDR3 region has the DNA TGTGCCAGCAGATTGGACACTGGACAGGGTGTGGTGGAGACCCAGTACTTC. Translating gives CASRLDTGQGVVETQYF.

The chain recombines TRBV6-6 with TRBJ2-7, with 12 bases lining up with TRBD2. The CDR3 spans 15 residues. Germline CDR1 MNHNY, CDR2 SVGAGI (reference sequence). J gave up 4 bases and V 5 bases, and 6 bases lay outside the gene matches. The CDR3 DNA reads as TGTGCCAGCAGTCCTAGACTAGCGGGAGCGTACGAGCAGTACTTC. Protein sequence: CASSPRLAGAYEQYF.

By share of the sample, this clone is medium-sized. The rearrangement uses TRBV6-1 and TRBJ2-7; 7 positions agree with TRBD2. CDR3 length: 12 amino acids. Germline assignment: CDR1 MNHNS and CDR2 SASEGT. The CDR3: CAAGVEFAEQYF. The CDR3 DNA sequence: TGTGCTGCGGGAGTGGAATTCGCCGAGCAGTACTTC.

This chain uses TRBV19 with TRBJ2-7; 9 bases agree with TRBD2. V shed 4 bases, J shed 3 bases, and the junction held 4 bases outside the gene matches. Germline CDR1 is LNHDA and CDR2 is SQIVND (reference sequence). The CDR3 runs to 14 residues. CDR3 amino acids: CASSTSGANYEQYF. The CDR3 DNA reads TGTGCCAGTAGTACTAGCGGGGCGAACTACGAGCAGTACTTC.

The chain couples TRBV2 to TRBJ1-1; TRBD1 agrees at 8 bases. Germline V CDR1 and CDR2: SNHLY, FYNNEI. This CDR3 contains 14 residues. V shed 6 bases and J 5 bases; nucleotides not matched to a gene: 8. The CDR3 reads CASRTQGGKTEAFF. DNA for the CDR3: TGTGCCAGCAGAACACAGGGGGGAAAAACTGAAGCTTTCTTT.